Presented here are 25 T cell receptor beta chains from one specimen sequenced in a study of blood T cell repertoires in COVID-19. The protocol was immunoSEQ multiplex PCR, while the TCRdb copy is restricted to in-frame clones and leaves out a portion. The profile shows roughly 200,000 clones, roughly 80% of them singletons. Specimen: peripheral blood. Receptor source: a woman aged 60-75 years with COVID-19, enrolled during active disease.

This chain uses TRBV6-2 or TRBV6-3 with TRBJ1-2, with D maybe TRBD1 (5 bases). Germline V gene sequence: CDR1 MNHEY, CDR2 SVGEGT. Trimming shortened V by 6 bases and J by 4 bases, and 21 bases separated the two germline ends. The CDR3 has 16 residues. CDR3 coding DNA: TGTGCCAGCAGCCACCACTGGACCAGGGCGAGCTATGGCTACACCTTC. It translates to CASSHHWTRASYGYTF.

The genes are TRBV5-5 and TRBJ1-2; perhaps TRBD1 as D (5 bases). V lost 2 bases and J lost 4, with 12 bases in between. The CDR3 has 14 residues. Germline V gene data show CDR1 as SGHKS and CDR2 as YYEKEE (reference sequence). The DNA of the CDR3 is TGTGCCAGCAGCTTATATCAGGGAACCTATGGCTACACCTTC. The encoded protein is CASSLYQGTYGYTF.

The chain carries TRBV20-1 and TRBJ1-1; a weak D match, TRBD1 (6 bases). CDR3 length: 10 amino acids. Germline-derived CDR1 and CDR2 are DFQATT and SNEGSKA (reference sequence). The V end lost 2 bases, the J end lost 11 bases, and 9 bases lay between the germline ends. The CDR3 DNA reads as TGCAGTGCTAGACCTCAGGGGGCTTTCTTT. Its translation is CSARPQGAFF.

This chain connects TRBV19 to TRBJ2-1, with D perhaps matching TRBD1 (6 bases). The germline V gene has CDR1 LNHDA and CDR2 SQIVND (reference sequence). The CDR3 has 17 amino acids. V was shortened by 3 bases and J by 0 bases, with 15 bases between the two germline ends. CDR3 amino acids: CASSIWGTRSSYNEQFF. The CDR3 region has the DNA TGTGCCAGTAGTATTTGGGGGACAAGGAGCTCCTACAATGAGCAGTTCTTC.

A few counts support this clone. J is TRBJ1-3 and V is TRBV5-4; tentative D call: TRBD1 (6 bases). This CDR3 is 14 amino acids long. V gave up 4 bases and J gave up 8 bases, with 16 bases separating them. Germline assignment: CDR1 SGHNT and CDR2 YYREEE (reference sequence). The CDR3 bases are TGTGCCAGCAGCCTCCGAGGGGGAGCGGACACCATATATTTT. Protein: CASSLRGGADTIYF.

The rearrangement joins TRBV5-3 to TRBJ2-7, with D tentatively TRBD1 (5 bases). TRBV5-3 is an open reading frame whose function is uncertain. The CDR3 is 13 amino acids. V was shortened by 0 bases and J by 2 bases, with 6 bases between the two germline ends. Here the CDR3 reads CARSLGQTYEQYF. In DNA, the CDR3 is TGTGCCAGAAGCTTGGGACAGACCTACGAGCAGTACTTC.

V usage is TRBV6-5 and J usage is TRBJ1-4; perhaps TRBD1 as D (5 bases). This CDR3 spans 15 amino acids. Germline values: CDR1 MNHEY, CDR2 SVGAGI. The ends were cut back, 7 bases at V and 8 bases at J, with 20 bases in the middle. The CDR3 bases are TGTGCCAGCACCGAACGGAGGGGCTTAGAGGAAAAACTGTTTTTT. It is translated as CASTERRGLEEKLFF.

Only one count was recorded for this clone. V gene TRBV7-2 combines with J gene TRBJ1-3; 8 bases line up with TRBD1. The junction had 10 bases not matched to a gene; V was cut back by 7 bases and J by 8 bases. CDR1 and CDR2 from the germline V gene are SGHTA and FQGNSA. The length of the CDR3 is 14 residues. CDR3 loop: CASTPGQGGYTIYF. CDR3 nucleotide sequence: TGTGCCAGCACCCCCGGACAGGGTGGGTACACCATATATTTT.

The sample holds a few counts of this clone. The CDR3, as DNA: TGTGCCAGCAGCTTAGCGTCAGGGAATTGGGAGCTGTTTTTT. This gives the protein CASSLASGNWELFF. The rearrangement links TRBV7-9 to TRBJ2-2, with a possible D match to TRBD1 (5 bases). The CDR3 loop spans 14 amino acids. Trimming cost V 0 bases and J 9 bases, with 11 bases left between them. Germline assignment: CDR1 SEHNR and CDR2 FQNEAQ (reference sequence).

The V call is TRBV6-5, the J call TRBJ1-5, with a tentative D call TRBD1 (6 bases). This CDR3 contains 14 residues. The germline gives CDR1 MNHEY, CDR2 SVGAGI. V dropped 8 bases and J dropped 6 bases, with 17 bases sitting between them. The CDR3 DNA reads as TGTGCCAGCTTCTCCCTGGGGGCTGGTCAGCCCCAGCATTTT. This codes for CASFSLGAGQPQHF.

The DNA of the CDR3 is TGTGCCAGCAGCAATAACCAGTTCTCTGGAAACACCATATATTTT. This translates into CASSNNQFSGNTIYF. This sequence joins TRBV28 and TRBJ1-3; D is uncertain. The CDR3 spans 15 residues. Germline V gives CDR1 MDHEN, CDR2 SYDVKM. V lost 6 bases and J 0 bases, leaving 12 bases between the germline ends.

This rearrangement joins TRBV13 to TRBJ2-5; D is possibly TRBD2 (6 bases). Germline loops: CDR1 PRHDT, CDR2 FYEKMQ (reference sequence). V lost 0 bases and J lost 4, with 12 bases in between. The CDR3 runs 15 residues. DNA of the CDR3: TGTGCCAGCAGCTTAGGCGGGAGTTGGCGAGAGACCCAGTACTTC. This gives the protein CASSLGGSWRETQYF. Looking up the rest from reference TRBV13 and TRBJ2-5 gives the full variable domain: AAGVIQSPRHLIKEKRETATLKCYPIPRHDTVYWYQQGPGQDPQFLISFYEKMQSDKGSIPDRFSAQQFSDYHSELNMSSLELGDSALYFCASSLGGSWRETQYFGPGTRLLVL.

The rearrangement joins TRBV28 to TRBJ1-2; D not resolved. CDR1 and CDR2 from the germline V gene are MDHEN and SYDVKM. The germline V and J ends were trimmed by 1 base and 1 base, with 10 bases remaining between them. CDR3 length equals 15 residues. The CDR3, as DNA: TGTGCCAGCAGTTTATTCAGCGGACGTAACTATGGCTACACCTTC. Translation: CASSLFSGRNYGYTF.

This clone was observed a single time. This sequence joins TRBV18 and TRBJ2-3; TRBD1 matches at 9 bases. In germline, CDR1 is KGHSH, CDR2 LQKENI. The CDR3 runs to 15 residues. J lost 6 bases, V lost 0 bases, and 4 bases had no gene match. The CDR3 DNA reads TGTGCCAGCTCACCACCAGGGACAGGGTACGATACGCAGTATTTT. Protein: CASSPPGTGYDTQYF.

V is TRBV2 and J is TRBJ1-2; D unclear. This CDR3 comprises 13 residues. Looked up from germline, CDR1 is SNHLY and CDR2 is FYNNEI. The ends were cut back, 2 bases at V and 2 bases at J, with 6 bases in the middle. The CDR3 loop reads CASSEISNYGYTF. In nucleotides, the CDR3 is TGTGCCAGCAGTGAAATATCGAACTATGGCTACACCTTC.

This clone was counted between two and nine times. The chain uses TRBV6-2 or TRBV6-3 and TRBJ1-5; 8 nucleotides match TRBD1. The germline V gene encodes CDR1 MNHEY and CDR2 SVGEGT. CDR3 length: 15 amino acids. With V trimmed by 0 bases and J by 8 bases, 6 bases remained unmatched. The CDR3 region has the DNA TGTGCCAGCAGTTACTCAAGCAGGGGGCAGGAGCCCCAGCATTTT. This sequence encodes CASSYSSRGQEPQHF.

The chain combines TRBV28 with TRBJ1-5; TRBD1 is a possible D gene (6 bases). Germline V lookup: CDR1 MDHEN, CDR2 SYDVKM. The CDR3 extends over 14 amino acids. The V gene lost 7 bases and the J gene lost 3 bases, with 13 bases spanning the gap. Written as DNA, the CDR3 is TGTGCCAGCAATTCGGCAGGGGTCAATCAGCCCCAGCATTTT. This codes for CASNSAGVNQPQHF.

The rearrangement joins TRBV5-1 to TRBJ1-5, with D hard to call. Germline V CDR1 and CDR2: SGHRS, YFSETQ. V lost 3 bases and J lost 5, with 9 bases in between. The CDR3 contains 13 residues. The DNA for the CDR3 is TGCGCCAGCAGCTCGGACTTGGATCAGCCCCAGCATTTT. This codes for CASSSDLDQPQHF.

V is TRBV4-1 and J is TRBJ1-6; D is unclear. The germline gives CDR1 MGHRA, CDR2 YSYEKL. V dropped 4 bases and J dropped 7 bases, with 17 bases sitting between them. The CDR3 consists of 16 residues. The CDR3 DNA follows: TGCGCCAGCAGCCCCCTCGTGGGGTCGGGGAATTCACCCCTCCACTTT. This gives the protein CASSPLVGSGNSPLHF.

This chain joins TRBV5-4 and TRBJ1-2; tentatively, D is TRBD1 (5 bases). Germline V gives CDR1 SGHNT, CDR2 YYREEE (reference sequence). The CDR3 runs to 14 residues. Trimming cost V 4 bases and J 1 base, with 11 bases left between them. The CDR3 nucleotides read TGTGCCAGCAGCCCCCAGGGCAATAACTATGGCTACACCTTC. Its protein is CASSPQGNNYGYTF.

The V call is TRBV7-8, the J call TRBJ2-2; 8 bases line up with TRBD1. Trimming at V came to 2 bases and at J to 5 bases, leaving 4 bases not matched to a gene. The CDR3 is made up of 15 amino acids. Germline loops: CDR1 SGHVS, CDR2 FQNEAQ. CDR3 DNA: TGTGCCAGCAGCTTACGGAGGACAGGGACCGGGGAGCTGTTTTTT. Translating gives CASSLRRTGTGELFF.

The chain is built from TRBV28 and TRBJ1-5; 11 bases are shared with TRBD1. The CDR3 spans 18 residues. J gave up 1 base and V 6 bases, and 11 bases lay outside the gene matches. Germline CDR1 reads MDHEN; CDR2 reads SYDVKM. Here the CDR3 DNA reads TGTGCCAGCAGAGGACAGGGGGCGATCGGTAGGAGCAATCAGCCCCAGCATTTT. This encodes CASRGQGAIGRSNQPQHF.

This clone was seen a handful of times. The rearrangement uses TRBV4-3 and TRBJ1-3; D is unclear. The CDR3 contains 16 residues. With 3 bases removed from V and 0 bases from J, the gap between germline ends came to 12 bases. Germline lookup yields CDR1 LGHNA and CDR2 YSLEER. CDR3 loop: CASSQAITGSGNTIYF. For the CDR3, the DNA is TGCGCCAGCAGCCAGGCCATAACGGGCTCTGGAAACACCATATATTTT.

This clone came up a few times. The genes are TRBV24-1 and TRBJ1-6, with D unresolved. The germline CDR1 and CDR2 sequences are KGHDR and SFDVKD. The ends were cut back, 1 base at V and 9 bases at J, with 27 bases in the middle. The CDR3 length is 20 residues. CDR3 sequence (DNA): TGTGCCACCAGTGATTTCTCGGGGTGGGGAGGGATAAATCACCGTTCACCCCTCCACTTT. Translation gives CATSDFSGWGGINHRSPLHF.

The rearrangement joins TRBV24-1 to TRBJ2-1, with a possible D match to TRBD2 (6 bases). The CDR3 contains 16 residues. CDR1 is KGHDR, CDR2 SFDVKD, per germline. The V and J ends lost 4 bases and 1 base respectively, with 13 bases between them. CDR3 region: CATSDPGASSYNEQFF. In DNA form, the CDR3 reads TGTGCCACCAGTGACCCGGGAGCCTCGTCCTACAATGAGCAGTTCTTC.